The clone carrying this TCR beta chain was seen at least ten times. Its antigen is undetermined. This specimen belongs to a study of blood T cells in healthy people across ages. The study's findings and limits: Compared with aged donors, long-lived donors showed fewer expanded clones, suggesting selection.

PCR was performed a second time for roughly 7 to 12 cycles using a sample-barcoded 5' primer and a J-beta primer mix. Every sample gave at least 2.5 million paired-end reads containing CDR3. Using its own MiXCR run on the 5' RACE reads, TCRdb lists one record per CDR3 protein. The table shows hundreds of thousands of distinct CDR3 sequences, with 35% to 60% occurring only once. This CDR3 comprises 14 residues. Germline trimming cut 6 bases from V and 0 bases from J; bases unmatched to any gene: 0. The draw of peripheral blood yielded ten milliliters from each donor. V gene TRBV12-3 or TRBV12-4 combines with J gene TRBJ2-7; TRBD2 matches at 12 bases. The receptor comes from an elderly man in good health. Sequencing used blood. The DNA of the CDR3 is TGTGCCAGCAGGACTAGCGGGAGCTCCTACGAGCAGTACTTC. It is translated as CASRTSGSSYEQYF.